Described below is a single T cell receptor beta chain sequence and its context. These data are taken from a study of shared clonotypes between healthy human individuals. The wider study: In total, the donors were a couple of women and a few men aged 18 to 49. For every donor, three CD4 naive, three CD4 memory, two CD8 naive and one CD8 memory plates were used.

From germline, CDR1 is SGHDT and CDR2 YYEEEE. Losses at the gene ends were 1 base for V and 5 bases for J; bases not matched to a gene: 7. The CDR3 extends over 15 amino acids. Genomic DNA of every subset was divided equally among multiple immunoSEQ plates. The data were produced by immunoSEQ multiplex PCR, yet TCRdb's version contains in-frame clones alone and is incomplete. Of millions of clones listed, over 85% are singletons. Input material: naive CD4+ T cells sorted from blood. Subset indicated: CD45RA+ positively selected. This chain joins TRBV5-6 and TRBJ1-1, with TRBD1 matching 8 bases. This TCR derives from a man between 18 and 35 years old in good health. CDR3 amino acids: CASSLWSGGRTEAFF. Written as DNA, the CDR3 is TGTGCCAGCAGCTTGTGGTCAGGGGGCCGTACTGAAGCTTTCTTT.